The 26 T cell receptor beta chains listed next were all sequenced from one sample in a study of neurological immune-mediated disorders. TCRdb called the 5' RACE reads again in MiXCR, with one record for every CDR3 protein. The sample carries tens of thousands of distinct CDR3 sequences, more than 3.5% recorded once. The sequencing input was PBMCs. Receptor source: a man between 50 and 59 years old with multiple sclerosis.

Many counts were recorded for this clonotype. An end of the junction does not agree with germline; a read error may underlie this. This chain uses TRBV20-1 with TRBJ1-6; the D gene is possibly TRBD1 (5 bases). Germline V lookup: CDR1 DFQATT, CDR2 SNEGSKA (reference sequence). CDR3 length: 16 amino acids. CDR3 coding DNA: TGCAGTGCTAGAAACTTCCGGGACGGATATAATTCACCCCTCAACTTT. Translation: CSARNFRDGYNSPLNF.

In this sample, this clonotype turned up many times. This chain connects TRBV3-1 to TRBJ1-5, with 9 bases identical to TRBD1. The V and J ends lost 4 bases and 3 bases, in that order; junction bases with no gene match: 7. Germline assignment: CDR1 LGHDT and CDR2 YNNKEL (reference sequence). The CDR3 has 16 residues. This CDR3 reads CASSPGTGWTNQPQHF. The CDR3 DNA sequence: TGTGCCAGCAGCCCTGGGACAGGGTGGACCAATCAGCCCCAGCATTTT.

There are many counts of this clonotype. The chain uses TRBV28 and TRBJ2-5; D remains unclear. The CDR3 is made up of 11 amino acids. Deletions cut 6 bases from V and 5 bases from J, with 7 bases between. Germline-derived CDR1 and CDR2 are MDHEN and SYDVKM. Here the CDR3 reads CASRRLETQYF. DNA of the CDR3: TGTGCCAGCAGAAGGTTGGAGACCCAGTACTTC.

This clonotype was seen at least ten times. This sequence joins TRBV5-1 and TRBJ2-1; 8 nucleotides align to TRBD2. V gave up 4 bases and J gave up 4 bases; unmatched junction bases: 7. This CDR3 contains 15 residues. The germline V gene encodes CDR1 SGHRS and CDR2 YFSETQ. In nucleotides, the CDR3 is TGCGCCAGCAGCGGGAGCGGGGGTCATTACAATGAGCAGTTCTTC. The encoded protein is CASSGSGGHYNEQFF.

This clonotype has a count of ten or more. This chain links TRBV5-1 with TRBJ2-7, with TRBD2 as a possible D gene (6 bases). The germline V gene encodes CDR1 SGHRS and CDR2 YFSETQ. V was pared by 0 bases and J by 5 bases, with 12 bases between. This CDR3 comprises 14 residues. CDR3 loop: CASSLGWTIDEQYF. The CDR3 DNA sequence: TGCGCCAGCAGCTTGGGGTGGACTATCGACGAGCAGTACTTC.

This clonotype has a count of ten or more. The chain joins TRBV5-1 to TRBJ2-5; no reliable D call. CDR1 and CDR2 from the germline V gene are SGHRS and YFSETQ. Trimming removed 4 bases at V and 2 bases at J, with 12 bases between. The CDR3 contains 14 residues. The CDR3 DNA follows: TGCGCCAGCAGCAACTCCCGGGCGCAAGAGACCCAGTACTTC. Translating gives CASSNSRAQETQYF.

There are many counts of this clonotype. V is TRBV7-6 and J is TRBJ2-1, with D tentatively TRBD2 (6 bases). Trimming stripped 2 bases from V and 10 bases from J, with 12 bases between. From germline, CDR1 is SGHVS and CDR2 FNYEAQ. The CDR3 is made up of 13 amino acids. CDR3 coding DNA: TGTGCCAGCAGCTTACAACTAGCAGGAGAGCAGTTCTTC. Protein: CASSLQLAGEQFF.

There are many counts of this clonotype. J is TRBJ1-4 and V is TRBV29-1; D unresolved. CDR3 size: 13 residues. V dropped 6 bases and J dropped 6 bases, with 14 bases sitting between them. CDR1 and CDR2 from the germline V gene are SQVTM and ANQGSEA. The CDR3 nucleotides read TGCAGCGTCCGTCTCCTTCATTATGAAAAACTGTTTTTT. The encoded protein is CSVRLLHYEKLFF.

This clonotype was detected ten times or more. The rearrangement links TRBV20-1 to TRBJ2-1; TRBD2 is a possible D gene (6 bases). Trimming cost V 6 bases and J 7 bases, with 19 bases left between them. This CDR3 is built from 14 residues. Germline CDR1 is DFQATT and CDR2 is SNEGSKA (reference sequence). The CDR3 DNA reads TGCAGTGCCACCTTAGGGGCAGGGAGGAATGAGCAGTTCTTC. Translating gives CSATLGAGRNEQFF.

This clonotype has a count of ten or more. The V call is TRBV10-3, the J call TRBJ1-1; D is uncertain. The CDR3 totals 14 residues. The germline CDR1 and CDR2 sequences are ENHRY and SYGVKD. The V end was cut by 3 bases, the J end by 6 bases, with 14 bases between. The CDR3 DNA reads as TGTGCCATCAGTGATCCCCGGAGTAGGGCTGAAGCTTTCTTT. Protein: CAISDPRSRAEAFF.

This clonotype came up many times. The chain links TRBV4-3 to TRBJ2-2; D gene ambiguous. CDR1 is LGHNA and CDR2 is YSLEER in the germline V gene. V was pared by 2 bases and J by 4 bases, with 2 bases between. The CDR3 has 12 amino acids. CDR3 amino acids: CASSQFTGELFF. DNA for the CDR3: TGCGCCAGCAGCCAATTCACCGGGGAGCTGTTTTTT.

This clonotype was picked up many times. The chain carries TRBV6-5 and TRBJ1-2, with 9 bases lining up with TRBD1. The junction had 5 bases not matched to a gene; V was cut back by 6 bases and J by 6 bases. This CDR3 contains 13 residues. Per the germline V gene, CDR1 is MNHEY and CDR2 is SVGAGI. This chain's CDR3 is CASRRDRADGYTF. The CDR3 DNA sequence: TGTGCCAGCAGAAGGGACAGGGCGGATGGCTACACCTTC.

This clonotype was found many times. The gene calls are TRBV6-2 or TRBV6-3 and TRBJ1-5; D may be TRBD1 (6 bases). The V end was cut by 6 bases, the J end by 5 bases, with 14 bases between. CDR1 is MNHEY and CDR2 is SVGEGT in the germline V gene. CDR3 length: 14 residues. The CDR3, as DNA: TGTGCCAGCAGAGAAGGGGGTCCGGATCAGCCCCAGCATTTT. This codes for CASREGGPDQPQHF.

The rearrangement links TRBV5-1 to TRBJ2-3; no reliable D call. Germline CDR1 is SGHRS and CDR2 is YFSETQ. V was trimmed by 0 bases and J by 6 bases, leaving 2 bases between them. The CDR3 is made up of 11 amino acids. Here the CDR3 reads CASSLDDTQYF. As DNA, the CDR3 is TGCGCCAGCAGCTTGGATGATACGCAGTATTTT.

The chain has TRBV6-1 and TRBJ2-4; 11 positions agree with TRBD2. CDR1 MNHNS and CDR2 SASEGT come from the germline V gene. Trimming cost V 0 bases and J 4 bases; bases outside gene matches: 5. The CDR3 consists of 17 residues. This chain's CDR3 is CASSEAGTSGPKNIQYF. CDR3 nucleotides: TGTGCCAGCAGTGAAGCCGGGACTAGCGGACCAAAAAACATTCAGTACTTC.

This clonotype was seen only a few times. V is TRBV7-8 and J is TRBJ1-5; D remains ambiguous. The CDR3 has 15 amino acids. V was shortened by 1 base and J by 3 bases, with 10 bases between the two germline ends. Germline CDR1 reads SGHVS; CDR2 reads FQNEAQ. The CDR3 coding sequence is TGTGCCAGCAGCTTAGAGTTACAGACCAATCAGCCCCAGCATTTT. It is translated as CASSLELQTNQPQHF.

This clonotype was seen more than once but under ten times. The chain is built from TRBV5-5 and TRBJ2-5; 11 nucleotides agree with TRBD1. Looked up from germline, CDR1 is SGHKS and CDR2 is YYEKEE (reference sequence). V shed 2 bases, J shed 5 bases, and the junction held 5 bases outside the gene matches. This CDR3 has 15 amino acids. This chain's CDR3 is CASSLRRDRGETQYF. The CDR3 nucleotides are TGTGCCAGCAGCTTAAGGAGGGACAGGGGGGAGACCCAGTACTTC.

There are many counts of this clonotype. One junction end does not reproduce the germline sequence, and a read error may be involved. The chain combines TRBV29-1 with TRBJ1-5, with D perhaps TRBD1 (5 bases). The CDR3 length is 13 residues. CDR1 is SQVTM and CDR2 is ANQGSEA in the germline V gene. CDR3 coding DNA: TGCAGCGCCGCCCAGGGAGGCAATCAGCCCCAGAATTTT. This encodes CSAAQGGNQPQNF.

This clonotype appeared many times. The chain employs TRBV4-1 and TRBJ1-3, with unresolved D. Germline V gene sequence: CDR1 MGHRA, CDR2 YSYEKL. The CDR3 totals 15 residues. V was pared by 0 bases and J by 0 bases, with 6 bases between. The CDR3 coding sequence is TGCGCCAGCAGCCAAGATCGCAACTCTGGAAACACCATATATTTT. Encoded protein: CASSQDRNSGNTIYF.

This clonotype was seen ten or more times. The chain is built from TRBV20-1 and TRBJ2-3; TRBD2 agrees at 7 bases. V lost 1 base to trimming and J lost 6 bases; unmatched junction nucleotides: 10. Per germline, CDR1 DFQATT and CDR2 SNEGSKA (reference sequence). This CDR3 has 15 residues. CDR3 sequence: CSARARLGGWDTQYF. The CDR3 nucleotides read TGCAGTGCTAGAGCCCGGCTGGGGGGGTGGGATACGCAGTATTTT.

The table lists this clonotype with many counts. The chain carries TRBV11-2 and TRBJ2-1; 12 positions match TRBD1. CDR3 length equals 14 residues. The germline gives CDR1 SGHAT, CDR2 FQNNGV. The trim removed 5 bases at V and 9 bases at J, leaving 5 bases unmatched. CDR3 amino acids: CASSPGQGAIEQFF. CDR3 bases: TGTGCCAGCAGCCCGGGACAGGGGGCGATTGAGCAGTTCTTC.

This clonotype has a count of ten or more. The chain recombines TRBV12-3 or TRBV12-4 with TRBJ1-1; D possibly corresponds to TRBD1 (6 bases). The CDR3 runs 15 residues. The ends were cut back, 3 bases at V and 3 bases at J, with 14 bases in the middle. The CDR3 sequence: CASSLVSYRDTEAFF. The CDR3 DNA follows: TGTGCCAGCAGTTTGGTATCTTACAGGGACACTGAAGCTTTCTTT.

This clonotype was recorded many times. This chain links TRBV9 with TRBJ2-1; 14 nucleotides line up with TRBD2. With V trimmed by 0 bases and J by 9 bases, 8 bases remained unmatched. Germline CDR1 reads SGDLS; CDR2 reads YYNGEE. The CDR3 has 17 residues. The CDR3 protein is CASSVATTGLAGVEQFF. CDR3 coding DNA: TGTGCCAGCAGCGTAGCTACTACGGGACTAGCGGGGGTTGAGCAGTTCTTC.

V gene TRBV10-3 combines with J gene TRBJ2-4; D remains ambiguous. Germline CDR1 ENHRY, CDR2 SYGVKD. The CDR3 extends over 14 amino acids. Trimming shortened V by 2 bases and J by 10 bases, and 15 bases separated the two germline ends. The CDR3 protein is CAISERVSNGIQYF. The CDR3 DNA sequence: TGTGCCATCAGTGAGAGAGTTTCTAATGGGATTCAGTACTTC.

This clonotype was found a few times. J is TRBJ1-2 and V is TRBV5-6; 12 bases fit TRBD1. Germline CDR1 is SGHDT and CDR2 is YYEEEE. J was trimmed by 7 bases and V by 3 bases; bases with no gene match: 10. The CDR3 length is 16 residues. CDR3 loop: CASSWNSGQGAIGYTF. CDR3 bases: TGTGCCAGCAGCTGGAATTCGGGACAGGGGGCCATTGGCTACACCTTC.

This clonotype was recorded at least ten times. The chain joins TRBV20-1 to TRBJ2-7, with TRBD1 matching 12 bases. Trimming cost V 3 bases and J 3 bases; bases outside gene matches: 6. The CDR3 runs 15 residues. Germline V gene sequence: CDR1 DFQATT, CDR2 SNEGSKA (reference sequence). In DNA, the CDR3 is TGCAGTGCTAGCGAAGGGACAGGGGGCTTCTACGAGCAGTACTTC. Its translation is CSASEGTGGFYEQYF.